This entry is about one TCR beta chain. CDR1 LGHNA and CDR2 YSLEER come from the germline V gene. The trim removed 0 bases at V and 7 bases at J, leaving 7 bases unmatched. The CDR3 runs to 15 residues. This entry belongs to a study of blood T cell repertoires in COVID-19. As for the study in general: Material from acute and convalescent COVID-19 was sourced from the United States, Italy and Spain. Nucleic acid was either cDNA or gDNA, and it came from T cells, B-cell-depleted T cells, or PBMCs.

Clones were sequenced by immunoSEQ multiplex PCR, and TCRdb holds only the in-frame ones, with some missing. The sample has a few hundred thousand clones, around 86% seen once; the top ten hold under 9%. The chain recombines TRBV4-3 with TRBJ1-2; 8 nucleotides align to TRBD1. Sample: peripheral blood. The clonotype comes from a woman between 65 and 79 years old with active or convalescent COVID-19. CDR3 residues: CASSQEGTGRAGYTF. The CDR3 DNA reads TGCGCCAGCAGCCAAGAAGGGACAGGCAGGGCTGGCTACACCTTC.